This paragraph reports one TCR beta chain. Its specific antigen is unknown. No qualities accompany the bases; no much larger clone lies one base away. The immunoSEQ Assay, a bias-controlled multiplex PCR, was used to amplify TCRbeta CDR3 regions from genomic DNA. The published analysis was carried out like this. Within the assay, amplification of reference gene primers was used to estimate how many nucleated cells each sample contained. To quantify the absolute abundance of each unique TCRbeta CDR3 rearrangement, sequence reads were collapsed and filtered. Productive Simpson clonality was computed per sample as the square root of Simpson's diversity index over productive rearrangements. As stored in TCRdb, this immuneACCESS dataset retains in-frame rearrangements with V and J assigned. A fraction of the clones does not appear; measured against another copy, unresolved V genes explain less than half of the discrepancy, and the remainder lacks a known reason. The V and J calls and clone size were taken over from that table, and D and trimming were inferred from the DNA. The sample table holds 150,000 to 200,000 clones, of which 85% were seen once. In total, the top ten clones hold under 4% of the sample.

Measured from the cysteine to the phenylalanine, the CDR3 is 14 residues long. Only the CDR3 region is kept as DNA, spanning 42 bases read in frame from base 1. V lost 4 bases and J lost 7 bases, and the count of bases not matched to a germline gene is 7. The germline V gene provides CDR1 SGHRS and CDR2 YFSETQ. This sample stems from a study of blood T cell repertoires in COVID-19 (dated by TCRdb to 2020 to 2022). With respect to the entire study: Samples covering the acute and convalescent phases of COVID-19 were provided by collaborators in the United States, Italy and Spain. The prospective study material was composed of cDNA or gDNA derived from T cells, B-cell-depleted T cells, or PBMCs. The dataset comprised deeply sampled blood TCRbeta repertoires from subjects exposed to, actively infected with, or recovered from COVID-19. The repertoires were released in a freely available public database intended as a resource for research on the immune response to SARS-CoV-2. The samples were drawn from the first 160 participants of the ongoing ImmuneRACE study and from 950 to 1,500 subjects provided by 6 global collaborators. A de-identified subject ID, COVID-19 status, age in years and sex were almost always included in the sample metadata. HLA class I and class II types, where available, came from metadata supplied by the sample provider rather than from assay-based typing. General conclusions and limits of the study: The amount of clinical and demographic metadata varied by source and participant and was provided uncurated.

Each collaborating institution followed its own protocols to collect whole blood in K2EDTA tubes. Collaborator samples were shipped for TCRbeta analysis as frozen whole blood, isolated PBMCs, or DNA extracted from either sample type. The chain uses TRBV5-1 and TRBJ1-2; 10 central nucleotides agree with TRBD1. The receptor was derived from a human donor with acute or convalescent COVID-19. The donor label of this sample is uncertain. The sequenced sample was peripheral blood. The CDR3: CASSGDRGRGGYTF. The sequenced DNA is TGCGCCAGCAGCGGAGACAGGGGGCGAGGTGGCTACACCTTC.